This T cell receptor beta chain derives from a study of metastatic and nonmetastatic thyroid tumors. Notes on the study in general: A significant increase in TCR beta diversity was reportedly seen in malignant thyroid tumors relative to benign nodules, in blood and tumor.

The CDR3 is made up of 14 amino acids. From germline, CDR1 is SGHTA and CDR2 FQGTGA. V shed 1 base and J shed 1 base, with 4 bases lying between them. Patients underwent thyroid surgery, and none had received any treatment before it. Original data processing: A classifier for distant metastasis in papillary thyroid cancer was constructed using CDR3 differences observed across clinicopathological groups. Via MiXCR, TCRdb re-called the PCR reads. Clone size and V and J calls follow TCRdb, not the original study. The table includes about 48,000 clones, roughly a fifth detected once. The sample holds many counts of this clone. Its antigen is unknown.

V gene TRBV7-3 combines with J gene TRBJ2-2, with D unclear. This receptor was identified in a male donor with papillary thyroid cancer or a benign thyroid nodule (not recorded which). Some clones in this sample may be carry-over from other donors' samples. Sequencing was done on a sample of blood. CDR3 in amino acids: CASSLNGNTGELFF. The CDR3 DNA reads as TGTGCCAGCAGCTTAAATGGGAACACCGGGGAGCTGTTTTTT.